Presented here are 16 T cell receptor beta chains from one specimen sequenced in a study of blood T cell repertoires in COVID-19 (dated by TCRdb to the early 2020s). The library was made by the immunoSEQ multiplex PCR assay. Entries here come from immuneACCESS through TCRdb and include only in-frame sequences with V and J called. Some clones fail to appear in such tables; in the studies checked, an unresolved V gene covers under half of the shortfall, and the cause of the remainder is unknown. The sample has fewer than 300,000 clones on record, 82% of them singletons. Roughly 3.1% of the sample lies in the top ten. Sequenced sample: peripheral blood. The origin of the receptors is a woman between 18 and 29 years old with acute or convalescent COVID-19.

This clone has a handful of counts. DNA of the CDR3: TGTGCCAGCAGCTTTGGACAGGGAGGTATTGGAAACACCATATATTTT. Amino acids: CASSFGQGGIGNTIYF. The chain recombines TRBV5-8 with TRBJ1-3; 8 nucleotides agree with TRBD1. The germline gives CDR1 SGHTS, CDR2 YDEGEE. V lost 2 bases and J lost 3; bases outside the gene matches: 7. CDR3 length: 16 amino acids.

The rearrangement uses TRBV7-2 and TRBJ2-1, with D unresolved. This CDR3 is built from 17 residues. Trimming removed 3 bases from V and 0 bases from J, with 15 bases in between. The germline V gene has CDR1 SGHTA and CDR2 FQGNSA. The CDR3 coding sequence is TGTGCCAGCAGCTTCCCCCCGGGTATGAGCTCCTACAATGAGCAGTTCTTC. Translated: CASSFPPGMSSYNEQFF.

The chain uses TRBV4-1 and TRBJ2-1, with a tentative D call TRBD2 (6 bases). V was cut by 0 bases and J by 3 bases, with 12 bases left in between. The CDR3 has 16 amino acids. Germline V gene lookup returns CDR1 MGHRA and CDR2 YSYEKL. The CDR3: CASSQDGAGSYNEQFF. Here the CDR3 DNA reads TGCGCCAGCAGCCAAGATGGGGCGGGAAGCTACAATGAGCAGTTCTTC.

V is TRBV6-5 and J is TRBJ1-2, with TRBD1 matching 7 bases. The CDR3 contains 14 residues. Trimming at V came to 8 bases and at J to 3 bases, leaving 9 bases not matched to a gene. The germline V gene encodes CDR1 MNHEY and CDR2 SVGAGI. The CDR3 here is CASVSRGRDYGYTF. Here the CDR3 DNA reads TGTGCCAGCGTTTCAAGGGGGCGAGACTATGGCTACACCTTC.

V is TRBV29-1 and J is TRBJ2-1, with TRBD2 matching 8 bases. In germline, CDR1 is SQVTM, CDR2 ANQGSEA. The V and J ends lost 0 bases and 3 bases, in that order; junction bases with no gene match: 7. The CDR3 sequence is 16 residues long. The CDR3 region has the DNA TGCAGCGTTGAAGATCAAGGGACTAGATACTACAATGAGCAGTTCTTC. This sequence encodes CSVEDQGTRYYNEQFF.

This clone was counted a few times. V usage is TRBV14 and J usage is TRBJ1-3, with unresolved D. With 0 bases removed from V and 2 bases from J, the gap between germline ends came to 11 bases. This CDR3 comprises 16 residues. CDR1 and CDR2 (germline): SGHDN, FVKESK. The CDR3 bases are TGTGCCAGCAGCCAAGAACGGTGGCGGCCTGGAAACACCATATATTTT. It is translated as CASSQERWRPGNTIYF. The variable domain in full, completed from reference TRBV14 and TRBJ1-3, reads EAGVTQFPSHSVIEKGQTVTLRCDPISGHDNLYWYRRVMGKEIKFLLHFVKESKQDESGMPNNRFLAERTGGTYSTLKVQPAELEDSGVYFCASSQERWRPGNTIYFGEGSWLTVV.

This clone was observed once. The rearrangement links TRBV6-6 to TRBJ2-2, with D possibly TRBD1 on 8 matching bases. The CDR3 runs to 15 residues. In germline, CDR1 is MNHNY, CDR2 SVGAGI (reference sequence). The V end lost 6 bases, the J end lost 5 bases, and 16 bases lay between the germline ends. The CDR3 region is CASSQQGGRTGELFF. Written as DNA, the CDR3 is TGTGCCAGCAGCCAACAGGGGGGGCGGACCGGGGAGCTGTTTTTT.

This clone was detected once. The gene calls are TRBV30 and TRBJ2-7; D ambiguous. This CDR3 comprises 16 residues. V was clipped by 7 bases and J by 1 base, with 23 bases between them. Germline V gives CDR1 GTSNPN, CDR2 SVGIG (reference sequence). DNA of the CDR3: TGTGCCTTGACACCGCCTCCTCCTCTTGTGTCCTACGAGCAGTACTTC. It is translated as CALTPPPPLVSYEQYF.

This clone was seen more than once but under ten times. V is TRBV4-3 and J is TRBJ2-2; the match to TRBD2 covers 9 bases. The V segment lost 4 bases and the J segment 4 bases; nucleotides outside the gene matches: 7. Germline V gene data show CDR1 as LGHNA and CDR2 as YSLEER. The CDR3 is 16 amino acids. CDR3 protein: CASSRGSGSSTGELFF. CDR3 in DNA: TGCGCCAGCAGCCGAGGTAGCGGGAGCTCCACCGGGGAGCTGTTTTTT.

This chain connects TRBV10-3 to TRBJ1-2; no reliable D call. Germline V CDR1 and CDR2: ENHRY, SYGVKD. Trimming removed 0 bases at V and 7 bases at J, with 12 bases between. The CDR3 spans 14 residues. CDR3 residues: CAISESGTAAGYTF. The CDR3 bases are TGTGCCATCAGTGAGTCAGGCACGGCGGCTGGCTACACCTTC.

The V gene is TRBV19, the J gene TRBJ1-4; tentative D call: TRBD1 (5 bases). Trimming removed 3 bases at V and 4 bases at J, with 12 bases between. The CDR3 has 15 residues. Germline CDR1 LNHDA, CDR2 SQIVND (reference sequence). The CDR3 sequence: CASSIVGLYNEKLFF. Here the CDR3 DNA reads TGTGCCAGTAGTATCGTGGGGCTATATAATGAAAAACTGTTTTTT.

V usage is TRBV29-1 and J usage is TRBJ1-2, with a tentative D call TRBD1 (6 bases). The CDR3 runs 13 residues. Germline lookup yields CDR1 SQVTM and CDR2 ANQGSEA. Trimming left V 4 bases short and J 4 bases short, with 13 bases between. In nucleotides, the CDR3 is TGCAGCGTTGTTCAGGGGCAGGGCTATGGCTACACCTTC. Translating it yields CSVVQGQGYGYTF.

CDR3 in amino acids: CASGLVSGGPYEQYF. The CDR3 nucleotides read TGTGCTAGTGGTTTGGTATCAGGGGGACCCTACGAGCAGTACTTC. V gene TRBV12-5 combines with J gene TRBJ2-7, with 7 bases identical to TRBD1. Germline CDR1 is LGHNT and CDR2 is FRNRAP. The ends lost 0 bases at V and 2 bases at J; junction bases unmatched: 4. CDR3 length: 15 amino acids.

The V and J genes are TRBV19 and TRBJ1-1; D unclear. This CDR3 has 13 amino acids. With 7 bases removed from V and 3 bases from J, the gap between germline ends came to 12 bases. Germline-derived CDR1 and CDR2 are LNHDA and SQIVND (reference sequence). In nucleotides, the CDR3 is TGTGCCAGTACTCCAGGTCCCTACACTGAAGCTTTCTTT. It specifies CASTPGPYTEAFF.

This clone came up a few times. The chain uses TRBV18 and TRBJ1-2; D not certain. Germline lookup yields CDR1 KGHSH and CDR2 LQKENI. The V and J ends lost 3 bases and 6 bases respectively, with 17 bases between them. The CDR3 covers 15 residues. CDR3 DNA sequence: TGTGCCAGCTCACCCTACTCTTGGGAGTTGGATGGCTACACCTTC. Protein product: CASSPYSWELDGYTF.

The rearrangement joins TRBV27 to TRBJ2-3; TRBD2 might be the D (5 bases). The ends were cut back, 5 bases at V and 4 bases at J, with 13 bases in the middle. From germline, CDR1 is MNHEY and CDR2 SMNVEV (reference sequence). This CDR3 has 14 residues. The CDR3 DNA is TGTGCCAGCAGTCCCCCGGGATTTCCAGATACGCAGTATTTT. The encoded protein is CASSPPGFPDTQYF.